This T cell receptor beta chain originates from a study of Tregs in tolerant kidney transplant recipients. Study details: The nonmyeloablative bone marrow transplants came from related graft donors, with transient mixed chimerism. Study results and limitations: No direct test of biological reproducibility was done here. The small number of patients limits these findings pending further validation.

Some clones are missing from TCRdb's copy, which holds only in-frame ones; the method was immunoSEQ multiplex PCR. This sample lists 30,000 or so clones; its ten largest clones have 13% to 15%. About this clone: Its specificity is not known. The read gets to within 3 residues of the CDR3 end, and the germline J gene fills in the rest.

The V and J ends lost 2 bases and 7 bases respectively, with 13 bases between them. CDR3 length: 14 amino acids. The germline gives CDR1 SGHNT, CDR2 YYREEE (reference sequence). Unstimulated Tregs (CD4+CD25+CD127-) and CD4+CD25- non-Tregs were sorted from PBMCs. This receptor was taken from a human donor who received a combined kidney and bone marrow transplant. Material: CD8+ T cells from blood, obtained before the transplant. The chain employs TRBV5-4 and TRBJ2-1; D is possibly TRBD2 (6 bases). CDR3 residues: CASSLGLEGNEQFF. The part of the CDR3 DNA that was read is TGTGCCAGCAGCTTAGGTCTGGAGGGGAATGAG.